This TCR beta chain was recorded in a study of control samples from healthy donors and cancer patients (dated by TCRdb to 2020 to 2022). Libraries were constructed by the immunoSEQ multiplex PCR assay. TCRdb mirrors the immuneACCESS table, restricted to in-frame sequences. Some clones are absent from its copies; in checked studies, under half trace to an unresolved V gene, and the reason for the others is unknown. This sample holds 150,000 or so clones; about nine tenths were observed only once. The top ten clonotypes cover 5.5% to 7% of the sample. About this clone: Which antigen it targets is not known. No much larger clonotype is one base removed from it; base qualities were not supplied.

The germline V gene gives CDR1 as SGHRS and CDR2 as YFSETQ. Measured from the cysteine to the phenylalanine, the CDR3 is 15 residues long. The CDR3 DNA has 45 bases and is translated from base 1. Germline trimming: 4 bases from V, 3 bases from J; junction bases outside gene matches: 5. Sequencing was carried out using blood. This chain is built from TRBV5-1 and TRBJ2-1, with TRBD1 identical over 9 junction bases. The clonotype was recovered from a young man in good health. Here is the DNA: TGCGCCAGCAGCCACCGGGACAGGGTCTACAATGAGCAGTTCTTC. Its amino acids are CASSHRDRVYNEQFF.